A single sample gave rise to the 5 T cell receptor beta chains below, sequenced in a study of human T cells and chemical hapten exposure. One entry per CDR3 protein results from TCRdb running MiXCR on the RACE reads. The sample includes about 160,000 distinct CDR3 sequences, about a quarter of them seen just once. Time point meaning: patch test 3, about 24 weeks after DPC sensitization. Treatment specified: therapeutic diphenylcyclopropenone sensitization with weekly scalp DPC. This specimen was whole blood, taken in connection with sensitization to the hapten diphenylcyclopropenone (DPC). These receptors came from a woman under 30 with alopecia areata. Some clones in this sample may be carry-over from other donors' samples.

The chain is built from TRBV6-5 and TRBJ2-1; unclear D gene. V was trimmed by 7 bases and J by 3 bases, leaving 4 bases between them. The CDR3 is made up of 11 amino acids. Germline V CDR1 and CDR2: MNHEY, SVGAGI. In nucleotides, the CDR3 is TGTGCCAGCACCTACTACAATGAGCAGTTCTTC. As protein: CASTYYNEQFF.

J is TRBJ2-3 and V is TRBV9; 10 bases align to TRBD1. The junction had 5 bases not matched to a gene; V was cut back by 3 bases and J by 4 bases. The germline gives CDR1 SGDLS, CDR2 YYNGEE. The CDR3 consists of 15 residues. The CDR3 sequence is CASSGWDRGPDTQYF. The CDR3 DNA reads as TGTGCCAGCAGCGGATGGGACAGGGGTCCAGATACGCAGTATTTT.

For this clonotype: A read error may produce the germline difference seen at one junction end. The CDR3 nucleotides are TGTGCTAGCAGCTTATCAACCGCTCTCACAGATACGCAGTATTTT. It encodes CASSLSTALTDTQYF. The chain combines TRBV7-7 with TRBJ2-3, with D unresolved. Germline assignment: CDR1 SSHAT and CDR2 FNYEAQ (reference sequence). The CDR3 consists of 15 residues.

The gene calls are TRBV4-2 and TRBJ1-2, with 9 bases lining up with TRBD1. J was trimmed by 3 bases and V by 1 base; bases with no gene match: 3. The germline CDR1 and CDR2 sequences are LGHNA and YNFKEQ. This CDR3 contains 15 residues. For the CDR3, the DNA is TGTGCCAGCAGCCAAGGACAGGGGGACGACTATGGCTACACCTTC. Translation gives CASSQGQGDDYGYTF.

The chain employs TRBV5-4 and TRBJ1-4; 9 nucleotides align to TRBD1. V dropped 1 base and J dropped 4; count of bases not matched to a gene: 2. Germline lookup yields CDR1 SGHNT and CDR2 YYREEE (reference sequence). The CDR3 runs 15 residues. The chain's CDR3 is CASSLRDRDNEKLFF. Written as DNA, the CDR3 is TGTGCCAGCAGCTTGAGGGACAGGGATAATGAAAAACTGTTTTTT. The full variable domain, its missing parts supplied by reference TRBV5-4 and TRBJ1-4, is ETGVTQSPTHLIKTRGQQVTLRCSSQSGHNTVSWYQQALGQGPQFIFQYYREEENGRGNFPPRFSGLQFPNYSSELNVNALELDDSALYLCASSLRDRDNEKLFFGSGTQLSVL.